This TCR beta chain appears in the sequencing data of a study of shared clonotypes between healthy human individuals. Using immunoSEQ multiplex PCR, the repertoire was profiled, and TCRdb retains in-frame clones only, with some absent. The repertoire holds a few hundred thousand clones, with about 80% as singletons. This clone came up a few times. Germline assignment: CDR1 SGHNT and CDR2 YENEEA. The CDR3 consists of 15 residues. V lost 3 bases to trimming and J lost 1 base; unmatched junction nucleotides: 2. The sequencing input was PBMCs. The TCR sequence derives from a woman aged 40-49 years in good health. Some clones in this sample may be carry-over from other donors' samples. This rearrangement joins TRBV11-3 to TRBJ2-3, with 9 bases matching TRBD2. This CDR3 reads CASSFSGGRTDTQYF. The CDR3, as DNA: TGTGCCAGCAGCTTTAGCGGGGGTCGCACAGATACGCAGTATTTT.